This section outlines one T cell receptor beta chain sequence together with its context. This PCR relied on a set of 60 Vbeta primers and 13 Jbeta primers. Method: immunoSEQ multiplex PCR; TCRdb's copy keeps in-frame clones and lacks some. This listing includes 65,000 to 90,000 clones. These data come from a study of cytomegalovirus exposure and HLA in healthy donors. V was pared by 5 bases and J by 5 bases, with 7 bases of the junction left unmatched. Germline-derived CDR1 and CDR2 are MNHNS and SASEGT. The CDR3 spans 15 residues. V is TRBV6-1 and J is TRBJ2-3, with 10 bases fitting TRBD2. The sample was PBMCs. This receptor was taken from a man aged 35 to 55 in good health and CMV-seronegative. The CDR3 reads CASSQQAGGRDTQYF. In nucleotides, the CDR3 is TGTGCCAGCAGTCAACAAGCGGGGGGGCGAGATACGCAGTATTTT.